A single sample is the source of the 6 T cell receptor beta chains below, sequenced in a study of regulatory T cells in long-lasting Graves disease. Time point of the sample: newly diagnosed GD, antithyroid drugs for less than 3 months. Generation of the TCR library employed RNA extracted from PBMCs. Combining iRepertoire HTBI primers with Arm-PCR of CDR3 regions, the authors built TCR beta libraries. In TCRdb, the multiplex PCR reads were re-called with MiXCR into one record per CDR3 protein. This sample has 360,000 or so distinct CDR3 sequences, with approximately 16% found just once. The sample was also reused in another study, on T cells in Graves' hyperthyroidism and ophthalmopathy.

Sequences were derived from peripheral blood mononuclear cells (PBMCs), sampled at new diagnosis, from a patient treated with antithyroid drugs. These receptors all come from a man aged 35-49 years with Graves disease.

Worth noting for this clonotype: This may stem from a read error, because a much larger clone lies one nucleotide away. The chain has TRBV5-5 and TRBJ1-4; D is unclear. Trimming took 2 bases from V and 5 from J, leaving 13 bases between them. From germline, CDR1 is SGHKS and CDR2 YYEKEE (reference sequence). The CDR3 extends over 15 amino acids. The CDR3 sequence is CASSLREFPNEKLFF. The CDR3 region has the DNA TGTGCCAGCAGCTTAAGGGAGTTTCCCAATGAAAAACTGTTTTTT.

This clonotype was counted at least ten times. The rearrangement joins TRBV28 to TRBJ1-1; perhaps TRBD1 as D (5 bases). Germline V gene lookup returns CDR1 MDHEN and CDR2 SYDVKM. V lost 2 bases, J lost 7 bases, and 14 bases lay in between. The CDR3 loop spans 14 amino acids. CDR3 in amino acids: CASSLVLLGGEAFF. CDR3 DNA sequence: TGTGCCAGCAGTTTAGTCCTCCTGGGGGGTGAAGCTTTCTTT. The complete variable domain, with remaining parts taken from reference TRBV28 and TRBJ1-1, reads DVKVTQSSRYLVKRTGEKVFLECVQDMDHENMFWYRQDPGLGLRLIYFSYDVKMKEKGDIPEGYSVSREKKERFSLILESASTNQTSMYLCASSLVLLGGEAFFGQGTRLTVV.

The gene calls are TRBV3-1 and TRBJ1-6; D ambiguous. Germline V gene data show CDR1 as LGHDT and CDR2 as YNNKEL (reference sequence). The CDR3 loop spans 18 amino acids. Trimming took off 3 bases at V and 0 bases at J, with 15 bases between the two ends. DNA of the CDR3: TGTGCCAGCAGCCACTGGCGTTCAATTGCCTCCTATAATTCACCCCTCCACTTT. It translates to CASSHWRSIASYNSPLHF.

This clonotype appeared a few times. V usage is TRBV25-1 and J usage is TRBJ1-6, with 9 nucleotides matching TRBD1. V was pared by 5 bases and J by 7 bases, with 6 bases of the junction left unmatched. Looked up from germline, CDR1 is MGHDK and CDR2 is SYGVNS. The CDR3 is made up of 15 amino acids. The DNA for the CDR3 is TGTGCCAGCAGTAACTCCGGGACAGGGAATTCACCCCTCCACTTT. Protein product: CASSNSGTGNSPLHF. Looking up the rest from reference TRBV25-1 and TRBJ1-6 gives the full variable domain: EADIYQTPRYLVIGTGKKITLECSQTMGHDKMYWYQQDPGMELHLIHYSYGVNSTEKGDLSSESTVSRIRTEHFPLTLESARPSHTSQYLCASSNSGTGNSPLHFGNGTRLTVT.

Only a few counts were recorded for this clonotype. CDR3 DNA sequence: TGTGCTAGTGGTTTGGTACTAGCGGGACGAGGTACCGGGGAGCTGTTTTTT. Its protein product is CASGLVLAGRGTGELFF. This chain links TRBV12-5 with TRBJ2-2; TRBD2 agrees at 10 bases. V lost 0 bases and J lost 5; bases outside the gene matches: 6. CDR1 LGHNT and CDR2 FRNRAP come from the germline V gene. This CDR3 comprises 17 residues.

This clonotype was recorded a few times. V gene TRBV30 combines with J gene TRBJ2-7; no definite D call. CDR1 GTSNPN and CDR2 SVGIG come from the germline V gene (reference sequence). Trimming took 0 bases from V and 0 from J, leaving 9 bases between them. This CDR3 is 14 amino acids long. CDR3 in amino acids: CAWSVSQNSYEQYF. The CDR3 nucleotides read TGTGCCTGGAGTGTAAGTCAGAACTCCTACGAGCAGTACTTC.